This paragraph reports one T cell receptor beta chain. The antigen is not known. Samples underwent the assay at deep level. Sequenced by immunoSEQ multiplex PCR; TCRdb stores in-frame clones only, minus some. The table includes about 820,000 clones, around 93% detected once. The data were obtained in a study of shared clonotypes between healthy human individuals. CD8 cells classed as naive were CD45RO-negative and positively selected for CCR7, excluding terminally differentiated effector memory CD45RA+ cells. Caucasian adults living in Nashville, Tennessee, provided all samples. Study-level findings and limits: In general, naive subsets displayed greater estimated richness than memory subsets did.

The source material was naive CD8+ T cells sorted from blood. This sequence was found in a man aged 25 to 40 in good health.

The CDR3 nucleotides are TGCGCCCCAGGGCATGAGGGAGCGCGCGTTAGGGATGAGCAGTTCTTC. Its translation: CAPGHEGARVRDEQFF. The chain recombines TRBV10-1 with TRBJ2-1; the D gene could be TRBD1 or TRBD2 (5 bases each). Germline lookup yields CDR1 WNHNN and CDR2 SYGVQD (reference sequence). The germline V and J ends were trimmed by 11 bases and 8 bases, with 28 bases remaining between them. This CDR3 is 16 amino acids long.